Shown below are 31 T cell receptor beta chains from a single sample sequenced in a study of blood T cells in healthy people across ages. Next came a second PCR, run for about 7 to 11 cycles, which used a sample-barcoded 5' primer along with a J-beta primer mix. Each CDR3 protein gets one entry after TCRdb re-called the 5' RACE reads with MiXCR. This repertoire shows about 780,000 distinct CDR3 sequences, roughly 26% found once; its top ten account for over 2.5%. These records were also assigned to another study, of T cells of mothers and their children.

The sample was blood. The receptors come from a boy under 18 in good health.

About this clonotype: This may come from a read error, since a much larger clone is one base off. The V and J genes are TRBV20-1 and TRBJ2-6; 7 bases match TRBD1. This CDR3 region has 15 residues. Germline V gives CDR1 DFQATT, CDR2 SNEGSKA (reference sequence). Unmatched junction bases numbered 5, after V lost 6 bases and J lost 0 bases. The chain's CDR3 is CSALGQYSGANVLTF. CDR3 coding DNA: TGCAGTGCCCTGGGACAGTACTCTGGGGCCAACGTCCTGACTTTC.

This clonotype came up a few times. The chain recombines TRBV29-1 with TRBJ1-2; D unresolved. CDR3 size: 13 residues. Germline V gene sequence: CDR1 SQVTM, CDR2 ANQGSEA. V gave up 4 bases and J gave up 2 bases, with 11 bases separating them. The CDR3, as DNA: TGCAGCGTTGCTTATGGCCCGAACTATGGCTACACCTTC. As protein: CSVAYGPNYGYTF.

The chain joins TRBV27 to TRBJ2-2, with 10 bases fitting TRBD2. With 8 bases clipped from V and 3 bases from J, the junction kept 9 bases outside the gene matches. Germline CDR1 and CDR2: MNHEY and SMNVEV (reference sequence). The CDR3 totals 16 residues. Here the CDR3 DNA reads TGTGCCAGCGGATTCCTAGCGGGGGACCACACCGGGGAGCTGTTTTTT. It is translated as CASGFLAGDHTGELFF.

CDR3 DNA sequence: TGTGCCAGCAGCCATCATACCCGGGACAGCGGCAATCAGCCCCAGCATTTT. Translating gives CASSHHTRDSGNQPQHF. The chain is built from TRBV2 and TRBJ1-5; TRBD1 agrees at 7 bases. In germline, CDR1 is SNHLY, CDR2 FYNNEI. The CDR3 contains 17 residues. J was trimmed by 2 bases and V by 6 bases; bases with no gene match: 13. The entire variable domain, with the rest obtained from reference TRBV2 and TRBJ1-5, is as follows: EPEVTQTPSHQVTQMGQEVILRCVPISNHLYFYWYRQILGQKVEFLVSFYNNEISEKSEIFDDQFSVERPDGSNFTLKIRSTKLEDSAMYFCASSHHTRDSGNQPQHFGDGTRLSIL.

This clonotype was observed a handful of times. The CDR3 DNA sequence: TGTGCCAGCAGTTACGGGCGGCAGCTGAACACTGAAGCTTTCTTT. This translates into CASSYGRQLNTEAFF. The chain employs TRBV6-6 and TRBJ1-1; D gene uncertain. CDR1 and CDR2 from the germline V gene are MNHNY and SVGAGI (reference sequence). The germline V and J ends were trimmed by 2 bases and 0 bases, with 10 bases remaining between them. The CDR3 consists of 15 residues.

The chain links TRBV6-5 to TRBJ2-5, with 9 bases fitting TRBD2. The J call may be wrong; the DNA end is better matched by TRBJ2-7. CDR1 and CDR2 from the germline V gene are MNHEY and SVGAGI. The CDR3 contains 14 residues. Here the CDR3 reads CASSYLAGVAEQYF. CDR3 DNA: TGTGCCAGCAGTTACTTAGCGGGGGTCGCCGAGCAGTACTTC.

This clonotype was detected a few times. This chain uses TRBV30 with TRBJ1-2; D not resolved. The germline V and J ends were trimmed by 4 bases and 7 bases, with 22 bases remaining between them. Germline CDR1 is GTSNPN and CDR2 is SVGIG (reference sequence). The CDR3 consists of 15 residues. CDR3 residues: CAWTKGKEPWSGYTF. The CDR3 bases are TGTGCCTGGACCAAGGGAAAGGAACCGTGGTCTGGCTACACCTTC.

In DNA form, the CDR3 reads TGCGCCAGCAGTCAACGGGGCCCGACAGGGGAAGAGACCCAGTACTTC. This translates into CASSQRGPTGEETQYF. The J gene is TRBJ2-5, the V gene TRBV23-1; 8 positions agree with TRBD1. TRBV23-1 is an ORF, and what it does is uncertain. With V trimmed by 2 bases and J by 3 bases, 8 bases remained unmatched. The CDR3 is 16 residues long.

This rearrangement joins TRBV27 to TRBJ1-4, with D uncertain. V lost 5 bases and J lost 4, with 11 bases in between. This CDR3 has 14 residues. Germline CDR1 reads MNHEY; CDR2 reads SMNVEV (reference sequence). CDR3 loop: CASSTRAVNEKLFF. The DNA of the CDR3 is TGTGCCAGCAGTACTCGGGCCGTTAATGAAAAACTGTTTTTT.

V is TRBV12-3 or TRBV12-4 and J is TRBJ2-3, with TRBD2 identical over 8 bases. V lost 5 bases, J lost 3 bases, and 7 bases stayed unmatched. CDR3 length: 15 residues. This CDR3 is CASSLLAETTDTQYF. CDR3 bases: TGTGCCAGCAGTCTACTAGCGGAGACGACAGATACGCAGTATTTT.

The V call is TRBV30, the J call TRBJ2-5; 11 bases line up with TRBD2. Germline V lookup: CDR1 GTSNPN, CDR2 SVGIG (reference sequence). CDR3 size: 15 residues. Unmatched junction bases numbered 2, after V lost 1 base and J lost 1 base. The CDR3 DNA is TGTGCCTGGAGTGCTAGCGGGGGGCCCCAAGAGACCCAGTACTTC. Its protein is CAWSASGGPQETQYF. The full variable domain, in which reference TRBV30 and TRBJ2-5 provide the parts outside the CDR3, is SQTIHQWPATLVQPVGSPLSLECTVEGTSNPNLYWYRQAAGRGLQLLFYSVGIGQISSEVPQNLSASRPQDRQFILSSKKLLLSDSGFYLCAWSASGGPQETQYFGPGTRLLVL.

This clonotype was seen more than once but under ten times. As the CDR3 is not closed by the conserved phenylalanine or tryptophan, this likely results from a read error. The DNA is omitted, as the CDR3 cannot be located on it reliably, and the CDR3 follows TCRdb's listing. V gene TRBV3-1 combines with J gene TRBJ2-3; the table's D call TRBD2 went unverified against the DNA. Germline lookup yields CDR1 LGHDT and CDR2 YNNKEL (reference sequence). Inclusive of both ends, the CDR3 amounts to 10 amino acids. CDR3 residues: CASSPLPGLA.

V and J are TRBV10-2 and TRBJ2-2; TRBD2 aligns across 7 bases. From germline, CDR1 is WSHSY and CDR2 SAAADI. V gave up 7 bases and J gave up 6 bases; unmatched junction bases: 11. This CDR3 is built from 15 residues. The CDR3, as DNA: TGCGCCAGCACTCCAGCAGCGGGGTCCCCCGGGGAGCTGTTTTTT. It translates to CASTPAAGSPGELFF.

The sample holds many counts of this clonotype. The chain is built from TRBV5-1 and TRBJ2-5; a weak D match, TRBD2 (6 bases). The CDR3 length is 14 residues. Germline V gene lookup returns CDR1 SGHRS and CDR2 YFSETQ. V dropped 0 bases and J dropped 3 bases, with 9 bases sitting between them. This CDR3 is CASSLGGVKETQYF. The CDR3 DNA is TGCGCCAGCAGCTTGGGCGGGGTTAAAGAGACCCAGTACTTC. Using reference TRBV5-1 and TRBJ2-5 for the parts outside the CDR3, the full variable domain is KAGVTQTPRYLIKTRGQQVTLSCSPISGHRSVSWYQQTPGQGLQFLFEYFSETQRNKGNFPGRFSGRQFSNSRSEMNVSTLELGDSALYLCASSLGGVKETQYFGPGTRLLVL.

The chain joins TRBV5-1 to TRBJ2-6; D gene uncertain. Germline CDR1 is SGHRS and CDR2 is YFSETQ. This CDR3 comprises 15 residues. V was trimmed by 0 bases and J by 2 bases, leaving 6 bases between them. CDR3 sequence (DNA): TGCGCCAGCAGCTTGGGCCAACCTGGGGCCAACGTCCTGACTTTC. It translates to CASSLGQPGANVLTF.

This clonotype has a handful of counts. The chain carries TRBV6-1 and TRBJ2-3; 10 bases are a match to TRBD1. The germline gives CDR1 MNHNS, CDR2 SASEGT. The trim removed 5 bases at V and 5 bases at J, leaving 7 bases unmatched. The CDR3 length is 15 residues. Here the CDR3 DNA reads TGTGCCAGCAGTACTACGGGACAGGGGATAGATACGCAGTATTTT. As protein: CASSTTGQGIDTQYF.

The V gene is TRBV12-3 or TRBV12-4, the J gene TRBJ2-7; D unresolved. Trimming left V 6 bases short and J 5 bases short, with 11 bases between. This CDR3 comprises 12 residues. In DNA, the CDR3 is TGTGCCAGCAGCTCATGGGTCAACGAGCAGTACTTC. Protein: CASSSWVNEQYF.

The chain employs TRBV5-1 and TRBJ2-2, with a tentative D call TRBD1 (6 bases). V dropped 4 bases and J dropped 4 bases, with 14 bases sitting between them. This CDR3 region has 15 residues. CDR1 SGHRS and CDR2 YFSETQ come from the germline V gene. For the CDR3, the DNA is TGCGCCAGCAGCACCGCGACAGGAATCACCGGGGAGCTGTTTTTT. Its protein is CASSTATGITGELFF.

In this sample, this clonotype turned up many times. The rearrangement uses TRBV30 and TRBJ1-4; no reliable D call. Germline-derived CDR1 and CDR2 are GTSNPN and SVGIG (reference sequence). The CDR3 is 13 amino acids. V dropped 3 bases and J dropped 7 bases, with 12 bases sitting between them. CDR3 protein: CAWRTSGGEKLFF. The CDR3 DNA reads as TGTGCCTGGAGGACGTCAGGAGGTGAAAAACTGTTTTTT.

The chain joins TRBV7-9 to TRBJ1-2, with D hard to call. This CDR3 has 14 residues. With 1 base removed from V and 6 bases from J, the gap between germline ends came to 12 bases. Germline V gene lookup returns CDR1 SEHNR and CDR2 FQNEAQ (reference sequence). The CDR3 nucleotides read TGTGCCAGCAGCTTAGAGGGTTTATATGATGGCTACACCTTC. Residues: CASSLEGLYDGYTF.

This chain links TRBV12-3 or TRBV12-4 with TRBJ2-2; TRBD1 might be the D (6 bases). The CDR3 length is 14 residues. Trimming cost V 5 bases and J 6 bases, with 13 bases left between them. The CDR3 coding sequence is TGTGCCAGCAGTGGGTTGGGGGCGGCCGGGGAGCTGTTTTTT. Its translation: CASSGLGAAGELFF.

This clonotype has a handful of counts. V and J are TRBV5-1 and TRBJ2-1, with D perhaps being TRBD1 or TRBD2 (5 bases each). Germline V gene sequence: CDR1 SGHRS, CDR2 YFSETQ. The CDR3 spans 14 residues. Trimming shortened V by 0 bases and J by 4 bases, and 8 bases separated the two germline ends. CDR3 bases: TGCGCCAGCAGCTTGGCAGAGGGGTACAATGAGCAGTTCTTC. Translating it yields CASSLAEGYNEQFF.

The chain joins TRBV7-2 to TRBJ1-2; D perhaps matches TRBD1 (5 bases). This CDR3 contains 15 residues. V was cut by 4 bases and J by 13 bases, with 25 bases left in between. Germline V gene sequence: CDR1 SGHTA, CDR2 FQGNSA. The CDR3 loop reads CASSSRNLAGTMCTF. The CDR3 DNA reads as TGTGCCAGCAGCTCGCGAAACCTGGCTGGGACCATGTGCACCTTC.

This sequence joins TRBV7-9 and TRBJ2-7, with D possibly TRBD1 on 6 matching bases. The V end lost 4 bases, the J end lost 0 bases, and 13 bases lay between the germline ends. The CDR3 is made up of 15 amino acids. Per the germline V gene, CDR1 is SEHNR and CDR2 is FQNEAQ (reference sequence). The CDR3 sequence: CASSSPGHRSYEQYF. The CDR3, as DNA: TGTGCCAGCAGCTCGCCGGGACATCGCTCCTACGAGCAGTACTTC.

This chain links TRBV6-2 or TRBV6-3 with TRBJ2-3; D gene unclear. V lost 2 bases, J lost 5 bases, and 8 bases lay in between. In germline, CDR1 is MNHEY, CDR2 SVGEGT. There are 13 residues in the CDR3. The CDR3 DNA sequence: TGTGCCAGCAGTTACCCCCTTGGAGATACGCAGTATTTT. Its translation is CASSYPLGDTQYF.

The V gene is TRBV28, the J gene TRBJ2-5; 14 bases are a match to TRBD2. V trimming: 3 bases; J trimming: 5 bases; junction bases outside the gene matches: 8. CDR1 and CDR2 (germline): MDHEN, SYDVKM. This CDR3 spans 17 amino acids. The CDR3 spells CASSFPGLAGAGETQYF. The CDR3 nucleotides are TGTGCCAGCAGTTTTCCGGGACTAGCGGGGGCCGGGGAGACCCAGTACTTC.

V gene TRBV20-1 combines with J gene TRBJ1-1; 11 bases line up with TRBD1. Germline CDR1 reads DFQATT; CDR2 reads SNEGSKA (reference sequence). The CDR3 runs to 15 residues. V lost 2 bases, J lost 3 bases, and 5 bases stayed unmatched. In DNA form, the CDR3 reads TGCAGTGCTAGACCCGGACAGGGGGCTTACACTGAAGCTTTCTTT. Its translation: CSARPGQGAYTEAFF.

The chain has TRBV27 and TRBJ2-3; D gene uncertain. The CDR3 sequence is 14 residues long. Trimming took 2 bases from V and 2 from J, leaving 8 bases between them. CDR1 is MNHEY and CDR2 is SMNVEV in the germline V gene (reference sequence). CDR3 region: CASSLIDYTDTQYF. The DNA for the CDR3 is TGTGCCAGCAGTTTAATAGATTACACAGATACGCAGTATTTT.

V is TRBV7-2 and J is TRBJ2-7, with D possibly being TRBD1 (5 bases). Germline CDR1 reads SGHTA; CDR2 reads FQGNSA. V was clipped by 1 base and J by 3 bases, with 10 bases between them. The CDR3 runs 14 residues. Here the CDR3 reads CASSLGRVHYEQYF. The CDR3 region has the DNA TGTGCCAGCAGCTTAGGCAGGGTTCACTACGAGCAGTACTTC.

This chain uses TRBV5-1 with TRBJ1-1; D is uncertain. Germline CDR1 reads SGHRS; CDR2 reads YFSETQ. The CDR3 totals 14 residues. The V gene lost 7 bases and the J gene lost 1 base, with 14 bases spanning the gap. In DNA form, the CDR3 reads TGCGCCAGCGGCGTGGGAGCTGGGAACACTGAAGCTTTCTTT. Encoded protein: CASGVGAGNTEAFF. The full variable domain, with the rest looked up from reference TRBV5-1 and TRBJ1-1, is KAGVTQTPRYLIKTRGQQVTLSCSPISGHRSVSWYQQTPGQGLQFLFEYFSETQRNKGNFPGRFSGRQFSNSRSEMNVSTLELGDSALYLCASGVGAGNTEAFFGQGTRLTVV.

V and J are TRBV3-1 and TRBJ1-4; 8 nucleotides line up with TRBD1. J lost 3 bases, V lost 3 bases, and 3 bases had no gene match. In germline, CDR1 is LGHDT, CDR2 YNNKEL (reference sequence). CDR3 size: 15 residues. CDR3 residues: CASSQTGAANEKLFF. CDR3 in DNA: TGTGCCAGCAGCCAGACAGGGGCGGCTAATGAAAAACTGTTTTTT.